Each of the 30 T cell receptor beta chains below was sequenced from the same sample in a study of OX40 agonist ivuxolimab in advanced cancers. Generated by immunoSEQ multiplex PCR, the TCRdb table keeps only in-frame clones and is missing some. The data show roughly 80,000 clones, roughly 91% seen once. Sequences were derived from CD4+ or CD8+ T cells sorted from blood, sampled in a trial of the OX40 agonist ivuxolimab. The receptors come from an adult with an advanced solid tumor such as melanoma, head and neck, liver or kidney cancer.

This chain joins TRBV5-6 and TRBJ2-7, with 10 bases identical to TRBD1. V lost 4 bases, J lost 1 base, and 5 bases stayed unmatched. The CDR3 consists of 15 residues. CDR1 and CDR2 from the germline V gene are SGHDT and YYEEEE. The CDR3 DNA reads TGTGCCAGCAGCGCCGGACAGGGGGTTTCCTACGAGCAGTACTTC. Its translation: CASSAGQGVSYEQYF. The whole variable domain, remainder taken from reference TRBV5-6 and TRBJ2-7, is DAGVTQSPTHLIKTRGQQVTLRCSPKSGHDTVSWYQQALGQGPQFIFQYYEEEERQRGNFPDRFSGHQFPNYSSELNVNALLLGDSALYLCASSAGQGVSYEQYFGPGTRLTVT.

The chain combines TRBV23-1 with TRBJ1-1; D gene unclear. TRBV23-1 is classed as an ORF, of uncertain function. Trimming left V 0 bases short and J 4 bases short, with 12 bases between. CDR3 size: 15 residues. CDR3 region: CASSQSQVRVTEAFF. In nucleotides, the CDR3 is TGCGCCAGCAGTCAATCCCAGGTTAGGGTCACTGAAGCTTTCTTT.

The chain has TRBV27 and TRBJ2-7; 10 bases line up with TRBD2. V shed 6 bases, J shed 1 base, and the junction held 6 bases outside the gene matches. Germline V gene lookup returns CDR1 MNHEY and CDR2 SMNVEV (reference sequence). The CDR3 covers 15 residues. For the CDR3, the DNA is TGTGCCAGCAGGGAGAGACTAGCGGGTTCCTACGAGCAGTACTTC. Protein sequence: CASRERLAGSYEQYF.

V usage is TRBV19 and J usage is TRBJ1-1; D uncertain. V lost 5 bases to trimming and J lost 11 bases, with 15 bases between them. The CDR3 consists of 12 residues. Germline V CDR1 and CDR2: LNHDA, SQIVND (reference sequence). The CDR3 is CASSPTTRGAFF. The CDR3 region has the DNA TGTGCCAGTAGTCCGACGACCCGCGGGGCTTTCTTT.

V gene TRBV5-4 combines with J gene TRBJ1-1; D unresolved. This CDR3 is built from 15 residues. Germline lookup yields CDR1 SGHNT and CDR2 YYREEE (reference sequence). Trimming shortened V by 4 bases and J by 5 bases, and 18 bases separated the two germline ends. In nucleotides, the CDR3 is TGTGCCAGCAGCGTCTTGACGGTTAGAGAGACTGAAGCTTTCTTT. Its protein product is CASSVLTVRETEAFF.

V gene TRBV7-2 combines with J gene TRBJ2-2, with D maybe TRBD1 (6 bases). CDR3 length: 14 amino acids. Germline CDR1 and CDR2: SGHTA and FQGNSA. V was pared by 8 bases and J by 6 bases, with 16 bases between. The CDR3 is CASGYQGGAGELFF. CDR3 in DNA: TGTGCCAGCGGCTACCAAGGGGGAGCCGGGGAGCTGTTTTTT.

This chain connects TRBV19 to TRBJ1-1, with D unclear. Trimming stripped 7 bases from V and 6 bases from J, with 15 bases between. This CDR3 region has 13 residues. CDR1 and CDR2 from the germline V gene are LNHDA and SQIVND (reference sequence). The CDR3 spells CASNARSRAEAFF. For the CDR3, the DNA is TGTGCCAGTAATGCGCGGAGTCGTGCTGAAGCTTTCTTT. The full variable domain, rest sourced from reference TRBV19 and TRBJ1-1, is DGGITQSPKYLFRKEGQNVTLSCEQNLNHDAMYWYRQDPGQGLRLIYYSQIVNDFQKGDIAEGYSVSREKKESFPLTVTSAQKNPTAFYLCASNARSRAEAFFGQGTRLTVV.

This chain uses TRBV14 with TRBJ2-7, with 13 bases matching TRBD2. The V and J ends lost 0 bases and 3 bases, in that order; junction bases with no gene match: 8. CDR3 size: 18 residues. The V gene's germline CDR1 is SGHDN and CDR2 FVKESK. The CDR3 DNA reads as TGTGCCAGCAGCCAAGATGCCCTGGGACTAGCGGGAAACTACGAGCAGTACTTC. Its protein is CASSQDALGLAGNYEQYF.

The chain recombines TRBV6-5 with TRBJ2-5; no reliable D call. Germline CDR1 MNHEY, CDR2 SVGAGI. The CDR3 has 13 residues. The ends were cut back, 0 bases at V and 0 bases at J, with 2 bases in the middle. CDR3 sequence: CASSYSNQETQYF. In nucleotides, the CDR3 is TGTGCCAGCAGTTACTCCAACCAAGAGACCCAGTACTTC.

This clone was detected only once. This chain connects TRBV20-1 to TRBJ2-7; 7 bases are shared with TRBD1. Trimming at V came to 4 bases and at J to 8 bases, leaving 5 bases not matched to a gene. The CDR3 contains 11 residues. Germline-derived CDR1 and CDR2 are DFQATT and SNEGSKA (reference sequence). As DNA, the CDR3 is TGCAGTGCTAAAGGGACAGTGAAGCAGTACTTC. It encodes CSAKGTVKQYF.

The chain couples TRBV6-6 to TRBJ1-3; perhaps TRBD1 as D (6 bases). Germline-derived CDR1 and CDR2 are MNHNY and SVGAGI (reference sequence). The CDR3 covers 14 residues. Trimming took off 2 bases at V and 5 bases at J, with 10 bases between the two ends. The CDR3 DNA is TGTGCCAGCAGTTACAACGGGGGCAGAAACACCATATATTTT. Translating gives CASSYNGGRNTIYF.

The chain recombines TRBV6-4 with TRBJ1-1, with 7 bases fitting TRBD1. Trimming at V came to 7 bases and at J to 1 base, leaving 6 bases not matched to a gene. This CDR3 comprises 14 residues. The V gene's germline CDR1 is MRHNA and CDR2 SNTAGT. CDR3 amino acids: CASKGDRENTEAFF. In DNA, the CDR3 is TGTGCCAGCAAAGGGGACAGAGAGAACACTGAAGCTTTCTTT.

The DNA of the CDR3 is TGTGCCACCCTTCAACCGGGACTAGCGGGGGGGAGTGAGACCCAGTACTTC. This translates into CATLQPGLAGGSETQYF. V usage is TRBV19 and J usage is TRBJ2-5; TRBD2 matches at 16 bases. This CDR3 contains 17 residues. The V gene's germline CDR1 is LNHDA and CDR2 SQIVND (reference sequence). The junction had 13 bases not matched to a gene; V was cut back by 10 bases and J by 5 bases.

CDR3 sequence (DNA): TGCGCCAGCAGCTCCAACAGGGGCGACTATGGCTACACCTTC. Its protein is CASSSNRGDYGYTF. The chain links TRBV5-1 to TRBJ1-2, with TRBD1 matching 7 bases. CDR1 and CDR2 from the germline V gene are SGHRS and YFSETQ. The ends lost 3 bases at V and 3 bases at J; junction bases unmatched: 5. The CDR3 length is 14 residues.

The chain carries TRBV5-1 and TRBJ2-7; D is uncertain. CDR1 and CDR2 from the germline V gene are SGHRS and YFSETQ. V lost 1 base and J 3 bases, leaving 8 bases between the germline ends. This CDR3 comprises 13 residues. For the CDR3, the DNA is TGCGCCAGCAGCTTGAGCGACGGCTACGAGCAGTACTTC. Amino acid sequence: CASSLSDGYEQYF.

This clone was recorded only once. As DNA, the CDR3 is TGTGCCAGCAGCTTAGTTCAGGCCCGGGACACTGAAGCTTTCTTT. Translating it yields CASSLVQARDTEAFF. This chain uses TRBV7-9 with TRBJ1-1; no clear D gene. Deletions cut 1 base from V and 3 bases from J, with 12 bases between. Germline CDR1 and CDR2: SEHNR and FQNEAQ (reference sequence). There are 15 residues in the CDR3.

In this sample, this clone turned up a few times. CDR3 in amino acids: CATTTRKAGGRNTQYF. In DNA form, the CDR3 reads TGTGCCACAACAACCCGAAAAGCGGGGGGGAGGAATACGCAGTATTTT. The chain employs TRBV7-2 and TRBJ2-3, with 10 nucleotides matching TRBD2. V gave up 10 bases and J gave up 7 bases; unmatched junction bases: 17. The CDR3 length is 16 residues. Germline CDR1 and CDR2: SGHTA and FQGNSA. Together with reference TRBV7-2 and TRBJ2-3, the CDR3 gives the full variable domain: GAGVSQSPSNKVTEKGKDVELRCDPISGHTALYWYRQSLGQGLEFLIYFQGNSAPDKSGLPSDRFSAERTGGSVSTLTIQRTQQEDSAVYLCATTTRKAGGRNTQYFGPGTRLTVL.

The chain joins TRBV28 to TRBJ1-1; D is uncertain. The CDR3 extends over 13 amino acids. Trimming removed 3 bases from V and 4 bases from J, with 9 bases in between. Germline CDR1 is MDHEN and CDR2 is SYDVKM. CDR3 sequence: CASSFESLTEAFF. In nucleotides, the CDR3 is TGTGCCAGCAGTTTTGAGAGTCTCACTGAAGCTTTCTTT.

The chain uses TRBV2 and TRBJ1-1; 7 bases are shared with TRBD1. Looked up from germline, CDR1 is SNHLY and CDR2 is FYNNEI. Trimming took 7 bases from V and 5 from J; bases not matched to a gene: 10. The CDR3 loop spans 14 amino acids. The CDR3 loop reads CASTLVTGTTEAFF. The CDR3 DNA reads as TGTGCCAGCACTCTAGTGACAGGGACTACTGAAGCTTTCTTT.

The rearrangement uses TRBV7-9 and TRBJ2-3, with 9 bases matching TRBD1. Germline V gene sequence: CDR1 SEHNR, CDR2 FQNEAQ (reference sequence). The CDR3 consists of 15 residues. The J segment lost 4 bases and the V segment lost 7 bases, leaving 9 bases of the junction unmatched. The DNA of the CDR3 is TGTGCCAGCAACTCAGGACAGGGGAGTTCAGATACGCAGTATTTT. This encodes CASNSGQGSSDTQYF.

V gene TRBV18 combines with J gene TRBJ1-1; possibly TRBD1 for D (5 bases). The V end lost 0 bases, the J end lost 4 bases, and 15 bases lay between the germline ends. The length of the CDR3 is 16 residues. Germline V gene lookup returns CDR1 KGHSH and CDR2 LQKENI. The CDR3 loop is CASSPPVRGVGTEAFF. CDR3 DNA sequence: TGTGCCAGCTCACCACCAGTAAGGGGAGTAGGCACTGAAGCTTTCTTT.

This clone was found once. Written as DNA, the CDR3 is TGTGCCAGCTCACCCCGTTGGGAGGACACTGAAGCTTTCTTT. It yields the protein CASSPRWEDTEAFF. The chain links TRBV18 to TRBJ1-1; D not resolved. The CDR3 covers 14 residues. V lost 3 bases, J lost 3 bases, and 11 bases lay in between. Germline CDR1 and CDR2: KGHSH and LQKENI.

This chain connects TRBV5-1 to TRBJ1-4, with TRBD1 matching 9 bases. The germline V gene has CDR1 SGHRS and CDR2 YFSETQ. The junction had 13 bases not matched to a gene; V was cut back by 0 bases and J by 10 bases. This CDR3 has 17 residues. The CDR3 loop reads CASSLGTGGAKGGKLFF. The CDR3, as DNA: TGCGCCAGCAGCTTGGGAACAGGGGGCGCCAAGGGGGGAAAACTGTTTTTT.

This clone was counted a single time. The DNA for the CDR3 is TGCGCCAGCGGTTTACAGGGGGCCTCGCTATACGAGCAGTACTTC. Residues: CASGLQGASLYEQYF. The rearrangement uses TRBV5-1 and TRBJ2-7; TRBD1 matches 9 bases. The CDR3 extends over 15 amino acids. The V and J ends lost 7 bases and 4 bases, in that order; junction bases with no gene match: 12. Looked up from germline, CDR1 is SGHRS and CDR2 is YFSETQ.

The chain is built from TRBV7-9 and TRBJ2-2; 7 bases are a match to TRBD1. The J segment lost 2 bases and the V segment lost 6 bases, leaving 6 bases of the junction unmatched. The CDR3 loop spans 15 amino acids. CDR1 and CDR2 (germline): SEHNR, FQNEAQ (reference sequence). The CDR3 loop is CASRVTGANTGELFF. The CDR3 coding sequence is TGTGCCAGCAGGGTCACAGGGGCCAACACCGGGGAGCTGTTTTTT.

This clone was seen once. The chain recombines TRBV4-1 with TRBJ2-5; D remains ambiguous. Near its end, the DNA agrees better with TRBJ2-7, so the J call may be wrong. Germline CDR1 and CDR2: MGHRA and YSYEKL. The CDR3 contains 14 residues. The CDR3 sequence: CASSQERLSYEQYF. Written as DNA, the CDR3 is TGCGCCAGCAGCCAAGAAAGACTCTCCTACGAGCAGTACTTC.

The rearrangement uses TRBV5-4 and TRBJ2-7; 8 nucleotides line up with TRBD2. The J segment lost 1 base and the V segment lost 4 bases, leaving 10 bases of the junction unmatched. The CDR3 sequence is 16 residues long. The V gene's germline CDR1 is SGHNT and CDR2 YYREEE (reference sequence). In DNA form, the CDR3 reads TGTGCCAGCAGCACTTCCCCGACTAGCGTGTCCTACGAGCAGTACTTC. Translation gives CASSTSPTSVSYEQYF.

V is TRBV6-1 and J is TRBJ1-1, with 7 bases matching TRBD1. The CDR3 runs 14 residues. Germline loops: CDR1 MNHNS, CDR2 SASEGT. V was clipped by 10 bases and J by 4 bases; unmatched bases: 12. The CDR3 loop is CATYKGGWGTEAFF. CDR3 nucleotides: TGTGCCACCTACAAAGGGGGCTGGGGCACTGAAGCTTTCTTT.

The chain uses TRBV2 and TRBJ2-7; tentatively, D is TRBD2 (6 bases). Trimming shortened V by 4 bases and J by 3 bases, and 10 bases separated the two germline ends. Germline V CDR1 and CDR2: SNHLY, FYNNEI. The CDR3 length is 13 residues. Here the CDR3 DNA reads TGTGCCAGCAGTGGGGGGGAAGGCTACGAGCAGTACTTC. It yields the protein CASSGGEGYEQYF.

The chain recombines TRBV6-6 with TRBJ2-2; D not certain. The CDR3 length is 12 residues. Germline-derived CDR1 and CDR2 are MNHNY and SVGAGI (reference sequence). V was pared by 8 bases and J by 1 base, with 5 bases between. The CDR3 sequence: CASGENTGELFF. As DNA, the CDR3 is TGTGCCAGCGGGGAGAACACCGGGGAGCTGTTTTTT.